The 16 T cell receptor beta chains presented below share a single source sample, sequenced in a study of blood T cell repertoires in COVID-19. Data came from immunoSEQ multiplex PCR; TCRdb stores just in-frame clones and leaves some out. The sample includes 110,000 or so clones, 81% seen only once; the top ten take under 40%. Sequencing used peripheral blood. These receptors all come from a man older than 75 with acute or convalescent COVID-19.

The genes are TRBV5-1 and TRBJ2-3, with 8 bases fitting TRBD1. Germline V gene sequence: CDR1 SGHRS, CDR2 YFSETQ. The length of the CDR3 is 16 residues. V lost 2 bases to trimming and J lost 3 bases; unmatched junction nucleotides: 8. The CDR3 sequence: CASSFGQGRSTDTQYF. Here the CDR3 DNA reads TGCGCCAGCAGCTTCGGACAGGGAAGGAGTACAGATACGCAGTATTTT.

The rearrangement links TRBV2 to TRBJ1-2, with TRBD1 as a possible D gene (6 bases). Trimming took off 10 bases at V and 0 bases at J, with 12 bases between the two ends. This CDR3 spans 13 amino acids. Per germline, CDR1 SNHLY and CDR2 FYNNEI. Written as DNA, the CDR3 is TGTGCCACTCCGGCAGGGGCTAACTATGGCTACACCTTC. It yields the protein CATPAGANYGYTF.

This rearrangement joins TRBV3-1 (or the pseudogene TRBV3-2) to TRBJ2-1; 10 bases agree with TRBD1. Germline values: CDR1 LGHDT, CDR2 YNNKEL (reference sequence). V lost 6 bases to trimming and J lost 7 bases; unmatched junction nucleotides: 9. This CDR3 comprises 15 residues. CDR3 nucleotide sequence: TGTGCCAGCAGTCTCCGGGACAGGGGTAAAAATGAGCAGTTCTTC. Protein product: CASSLRDRGKNEQFF.

This rearrangement joins TRBV5-6 to TRBJ2-6, with unresolved D. Trimming took 4 bases from V and 3 from J, leaving 17 bases between them. The V gene's germline CDR1 is SGHDT and CDR2 YYEEEE. The CDR3 consists of 17 residues. CDR3 sequence (DNA): TGTGCCAGCAGCGCCGTGGTTAAGGAGCGTGGGGCCAACGTCCTGACTTTC. It yields the protein CASSAVVKERGANVLTF.

This chain's CDR3 is CASSPGQGAWETQYF. CDR3 DNA: TGCGCCAGCAGCCCTGGACAGGGGGCCTGGGAGACCCAGTACTTC. The gene calls are TRBV4-1 and TRBJ2-5; TRBD1 matches at 11 bases. In germline, CDR1 is MGHRA, CDR2 YSYEKL. The trim removed 4 bases at V and 5 bases at J, leaving 6 bases unmatched. This CDR3 contains 15 residues.

V and J are TRBV6-2 or TRBV6-3 and TRBJ2-7, with a weak D call TRBD1 (5 bases). The CDR3 contains 12 residues. The V end lost 2 bases, the J end lost 9 bases, and 11 bases lay between the germline ends. Germline V gene lookup returns CDR1 MNHEY and CDR2 SVGEGT. This CDR3 reads CASSYPWGAQYF. The CDR3 DNA sequence: TGTGCCAGCAGTTACCCGTGGGGCGCGCAGTACTTC.

The gene calls are TRBV2 and TRBJ2-5, with TRBD1 identical over 10 bases. Germline loops: CDR1 SNHLY, CDR2 FYNNEI. The CDR3 spans 14 residues. Germline trimming cut 8 bases from V and 5 bases from J; bases unmatched to any gene: 8. This CDR3 is CASLDRGRSETQYF. The CDR3 DNA follows: TGTGCCAGCCTCGACAGGGGGCGCTCGGAGACCCAGTACTTC.

This chain connects TRBV6-1 to TRBJ1-1; possibly TRBD1 for D (6 bases). The CDR3 covers 13 residues. Trimming left V 8 bases short and J 1 base short, with 11 bases between. Germline CDR1 and CDR2: MNHNS and SASEGT. The CDR3 region has the DNA TGTGCCAGCCTTGACAGGACGAACACTGAAGCTTTCTTT. Protein sequence: CASLDRTNTEAFF.

This rearrangement joins TRBV24-1 to TRBJ2-1; 11 positions agree with TRBD2. The length of the CDR3 is 16 residues. Germline loops: CDR1 KGHDR, CDR2 SFDVKD. The ends lost 9 bases at V and 9 bases at J; junction bases unmatched: 15. CDR3: CATVGGSGRAGSEQFF. In nucleotides, the CDR3 is TGTGCCACCGTTGGTGGTAGCGGGAGGGCTGGGAGTGAGCAGTTCTTC.

This rearrangement joins TRBV18 to TRBJ2-2; 8 positions match TRBD2. CDR1 is KGHSH and CDR2 is LQKENI in the germline V gene. This CDR3 is 16 amino acids long. Unmatched junction bases numbered 4, after V lost 3 bases and J lost 1 base. CDR3 sequence reads: CASSPLAGGNTGELFF. CDR3 in DNA: TGTGCCAGCTCACCCCTAGCGGGTGGGAACACCGGGGAGCTGTTTTTT.

The gene calls are TRBV11-3 and TRBJ1-1; the D is unclear. V was pared by 1 base and J by 11 bases, with 20 bases between. The V gene's germline CDR1 is SGHNT and CDR2 YENEEA. CDR3 length: 15 residues. CDR3: CASSLVFASRRDAFF. Here the CDR3 DNA reads TGTGCCAGCAGCTTAGTGTTTGCCAGTCGGAGGGATGCTTTCTTT. Complete variable domain (other parts from reference TRBV11-3 and TRBJ1-1): EAGVVQSPRYKIIEKKQPVAFWCNPISGHNTLYWYLQNLGQGPELLIRYENEEAVDDSQLPKDRFSAERLKGVDSTLKIQPAELGDSAVYLCASSLVFASRRDAFFGQGTRLTVV.

The chain employs TRBV7-3 and TRBJ1-6; D is possibly TRBD1 (5 bases). CDR3 length: 13 amino acids. Germline CDR1 is SGHTA and CDR2 is FQGTGA. The V gene lost 8 bases and the J gene lost 9 bases, with 14 bases spanning the gap. The DNA for the CDR3 is TGTGCCAGCTCGGGGGTTCGGGGTTCACCCCTCCACTTT. Amino acids: CASSGVRGSPLHF.

The chain is built from TRBV9 and TRBJ1-4, with a weak D call TRBD1 (5 bases). Trimming shortened V by 3 bases and J by 6 bases, and 24 bases separated the two germline ends. CDR1 and CDR2 (germline): SGDLS, YYNGEE. The CDR3 contains 18 residues. CDR3 sequence (DNA): TGTGCCAGCAGCGCCCCCTCCGGACACTCCGACGAGGATGAAAAACTGTTTTTT. This encodes CASSAPSGHSDEDEKLFF.

The count of this clone is one. This chain links TRBV14 with TRBJ2-2, with no clear D. The CDR3 consists of 14 residues. Germline CDR1 SGHDN, CDR2 FVKESK. Trimming cost V 0 bases and J 5 bases, with 7 bases left between them. The CDR3 coding sequence is TGTGCCAGCAGCCAAGACGCGACTACCGGGGAGCTGTTTTTT. This encodes CASSQDATTGELFF.

This rearrangement joins TRBV7-9 to TRBJ1-1, with 7 bases matching TRBD1. The V gene's germline CDR1 is SEHNR and CDR2 FQNEAQ (reference sequence). The V segment lost 0 bases and the J segment 5 bases; nucleotides outside the gene matches: 9. This CDR3 is 16 amino acids long. The CDR3 bases are TGTGCCAGCAGCTTAGCTGGCGAGGGGGCAAGTACTGAAGCTTTCTTT. Its protein is CASSLAGEGASTEAFF.

The rearrangement joins TRBV3-1 (or the pseudogene TRBV3-2) to TRBJ2-5, with 8 bases lining up with TRBD1. The CDR3 spans 16 residues. Germline V gives CDR1 LGHDT, CDR2 YNNKEL (reference sequence). V trimming: 0 bases; J trimming: 5 bases; junction bases outside the gene matches: 8. For the CDR3, the DNA is TGTGCCAGCAGCCAAGAAATAACAGGGGGGAAGGAGACCCAGTACTTC. Protein product: CASSQEITGGKETQYF.